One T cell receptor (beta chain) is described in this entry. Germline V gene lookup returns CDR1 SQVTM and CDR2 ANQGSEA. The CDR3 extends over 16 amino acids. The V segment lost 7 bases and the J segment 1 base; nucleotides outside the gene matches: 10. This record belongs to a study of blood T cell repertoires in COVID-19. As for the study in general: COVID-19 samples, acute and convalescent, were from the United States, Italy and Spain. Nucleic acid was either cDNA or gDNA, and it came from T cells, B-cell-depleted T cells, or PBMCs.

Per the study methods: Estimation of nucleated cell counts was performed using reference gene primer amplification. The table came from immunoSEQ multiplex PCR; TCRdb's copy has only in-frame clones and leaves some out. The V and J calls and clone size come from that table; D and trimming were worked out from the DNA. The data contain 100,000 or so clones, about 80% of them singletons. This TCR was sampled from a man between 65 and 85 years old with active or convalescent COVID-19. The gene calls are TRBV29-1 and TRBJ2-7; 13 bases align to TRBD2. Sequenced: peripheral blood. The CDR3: CSAGLAGATGSYEQYF. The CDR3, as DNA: TGCAGCGCTGGACTAGCGGGGGCCACGGGATCCTACGAGCAGTACTTC.